Sequencing of this T cell receptor (beta chain) was carried out in a study of human T cells and chemical hapten exposure. Overall study: Slight volume differences across pooled libraries mainly accounted for varying per-sample TCR yields.

Unmatched junction bases numbered 5, after V lost 4 bases and J lost 4 bases. Per the germline V gene, CDR1 is SGHTS and CDR2 is YDEGEE. The CDR3 sequence is 15 residues long. Single cDNA molecules in the library carried unique molecular identifiers attached during preparation. Original processing methods: Ranging from roughly 20,000 to 690,600, TCR counts per sample had a median value of 95,638. TCRdb processed the RACE reads anew with MiXCR; each CDR3 protein has one entry. In this record, the V and J calls reflect TCRdb's handling and not the investigators' own analysis. This table has around 80,000 distinct CDR3 sequences, around 8.7% appearing once. The sample holds a few counts of this clonotype. The time point: healthy volunteer bleed at 6 weeks. The starting material, unfractionated whole blood, was used for total RNA extraction.

This TCR derives from a male donor in good health. Some clones in this sample may be carry-over from other donors' samples. This chain joins TRBV5-8 and TRBJ2-6; 7 bases are shared with TRBD2. The sequencing sample was made of whole blood. The chain's CDR3 is CASSTGGPGANVLTF. For the CDR3, the DNA is TGTGCCAGCAGCACGGGGGGACCAGGGGCCAACGTCCTGACTTTC. Looking up the rest from reference TRBV5-8 and TRBJ2-6 gives the full variable domain: EAGVTQSPTHLIKTRGQQATLRCSPISGHTSVYWYQQALGLGLQFLLWYDEGEERNRGNFPPRFSGRQFPNYSSELNVNALELEDSALYLCASSTGGPGANVLTFGAGSRLTVL.